A selection of T cell receptor beta chains follows, all from one sample in a study of regulatory T cells in long-lasting Graves disease. TCRdb re-called the multiplex PCR reads with MiXCR, one entry per CDR3 protein. The sample lists approximately 400,000 distinct CDR3 sequences; about a quarter were seen once. The sequencing used peripheral blood mononuclear cells (PBMCs), collected when the disease was refractory, from a patient treated with antithyroid drugs. The source of these receptors is a female donor with Graves disease. Both conserved end residues are part of each CDR3. The D gene is left open where the match is weak. For some rows the clone size is stated as once, few or many, or as a class when expanded; others skip it.

D	size	V	J	DNA	CDR3
TRBD1	.	TRBV28	TRBJ2-1	TGTGCCAGCGGCATTGACAGGGGCCATTACAATGAGCAGTTCTTC	CASGIDRGHYNEQFF
TRBD2	many	TRBV5-1	TRBJ2-7	TGCGCCAGCAGCTTGGGACTAGCTCACTACGAGCAGTACTTC	CASSLGLAHYEQYF
.	.	TRBV9	TRBJ1-5	TGTGCCAGCAGCGCATCAACAGGGATCAATCAGCCCCAGCATTTT	CASSASTGINQPQHF
.	.	TRBV7-2	TRBJ2-1	TGTGCCAGCAGCCCAGCCAGCGGATACACCTACAATGAGCAGTTCTTC	CASSPASGYTYNEQFF
TRBD1	few	TRBV5-1	TRBJ1-6	TGCGCCAGCAGCTTGCTCGGAACAGGGGTGAGCGATTCACCCCTCCACTTT	CASSLLGTGVSDSPLHF
TRBD1	many	TRBV29-1	TRBJ1-5	TGCAGCGTACAACAGGGGATTCGGCAGCCCCAGCATTTT	CSVQQGIRQPQHF
.	few	TRBV10-2	TRBJ2-7	TGCGCCAGCAGTGCGGGGGGCGCAACGGGGCAGTACTTC	CASSAGGATGQYF
.	many	TRBV28	TRBJ1-2	TGTGCCAGCAGTTTTGCAGGGGCAGGCTATGGCTACACCTTC	CASSFAGAGYGYTF
.	few	TRBV5-1	TRBJ2-2	TGCGCCAGCAGCTTGTTTGGGTCTGATGGCACCGGGGAGCTGTTTTTT	CASSLFGSDGTGELFF
.	many	TRBV7-2	TRBJ2-7	TGTGCCAGCAGCTTTGAGGGTCACTCCTACGAGCAGTACTTC	CASSFEGHSYEQYF
.	many	TRBV11-3	TRBJ2-7	TGTGCCAGCAGCTTGACACTTTACGAGCAGTACTTC	CASSLTLYEQYF
.	few	TRBV30	TRBJ1-1	TGTGCCTGGAATGAACAGCCGAACACTGAAGCTTTCTTT	CAWNEQPNTEAFF
TRBD1	few	TRBV24-1	TRBJ2-5	TGTGCCACCAGTGATGAAGACAGGGCGCAAGAGACCCAGTACTTC	CATSDEDRAQETQYF
.	.	TRBV10-3	TRBJ2-7	TGTGCCACTCGGGGCTCTCTCAACTACGAGCAGTACTTC	CATRGSLNYEQYF
TRBD1	many	TRBV12-3/TRBV12-4	TRBJ1-2	TGTGCCAGCACTTCAACAGGGGTCGACTACACCTTC	CASTSTGVDYTF
TRBD1	few	TRBV9	TRBJ2-7	TGTGCCAGCAGCACAGGGGGCTCGGGGTACGAGCAGTACTTC	CASSTGGSGYEQYF
TRBD2	.	TRBV10-3	TRBJ2-1	TGTGCCATCACTTCAGGACTAGCGGGAGTCGGGGAGCAGTTCTTC	CAITSGLAGVGEQFF
.	many	TRBV7-9	TRBJ2-2	TGTGCCAGCAGGCTAGCAGGCGGGGAGCTGTTTTTT	CASRLAGGELFF
TRBD2	many	TRBV10-3	TRBJ2-7	TGTGCCTCCGTCTCTAGCGGGAGCGCCTACGAGCAGTACTTC	CASVSSGSAYEQYF
.	many	TRBV7-2	TRBJ1-2	TGTGCCAGCAGCCCAACCCCCGACTCGGGGTCTGGCTACACCTTC	CASSPTPDSGSGYTF
.	.	TRBV10-3	TRBJ2-7	TGTGCCATGGGAGTGCATGGGAGCTCCTACGAGCAGTACTTC	CAMGVHGSSYEQYF
TRBD1	.	TRBV20-1	TRBJ1-4	TGCAGTGCTATGGACAGGGAAGGTGAAAAACTGTTTTTT	CSAMDREGEKLFF
TRBD1	few	TRBV5-1	TRBJ1-2	TGCGCCAGCAGCCCGAGGGGACAGGGGGCCGCCGGCTACACCTTC	CASSPRGQGAAGYTF
.	.	TRBV18	TRBJ1-1	TGTGCCAGCTCACCCCCAGGTTCGTACACTGAAGCTTTCTTT	CASSPPGSYTEAFF
TRBD1	.	TRBV29-1	TRBJ2-7	TGCAGCGTTTTATATAATGGACAGGGGATCTTTCTTACCGAGCAGTACTTC	CSVLYNGQGIFLTEQYF
.	.	TRBV6-5	TRBJ1-5	TGTGCCAGCAGTTACTCAGGTAGCAATCAGCCCCAGCATTTT	CASSYSGSNQPQHF
.	few	TRBV7-2	TRBJ1-1	TGTGCCAGCAGCACAAACAGGGTACCTCCGAACACTGAAGCTTTCTTT	CASSTNRVPPNTEAFF
TRBD2	.	TRBV20-1	TRBJ2-1	TGCAGTGCTAGAGATGGGAAGACTAGCGGGAATGAGCAGTTCTTC	CSARDGKTSGNEQFF
TRBD2	.	TRBV20-1	TRBJ2-4	TGCAGTGCTAGTGGGACTAGCGGGAACATTCAGTACTTC	CSASGTSGNIQYF
TRBD2	many	TRBV11-2	TRBJ2-1	TGTGCCAGCAGCCCAGGTACTAGCGGGAGGAATGAGCAGTTCTTC	CASSPGTSGRNEQFF
TRBD1	many	TRBV2	TRBJ1-2	TGTGCCAGCAGGCCCGACAGGGGCTCGGGCTATGGCTACACCTTC	CASRPDRGSGYGYTF
TRBD1	few	TRBV6-1	TRBJ2-7	TGTGCCAGCAGCCCCACCGGACAGGGTCTGTACGAGCAGTACTTC	CASSPTGQGLYEQYF
.	.	TRBV25-1	TRBJ1-1	TGTGCCAGCAGTGAATGGGCAGGGGAGAACACTGAAGCTTTCTTT	CASSEWAGENTEAFF
.	.	TRBV5-5	TRBJ1-2	TGTGCCAGCAGCTCTACAGAGGATGGCTACACCTTC	CASSSTEDGYTF
.	few	TRBV3-1	TRBJ2-7	TGTGCCAGCAGCCCTACCGGGAGTGTGTACGAGCAGTACTTC	CASSPTGSVYEQYF
TRBD2	many	TRBV6-5	TRBJ2-2	TGTGCCAGCAGTTACTCGGGACTAGCGGAGATCAGAACCGGGGAGCTGTTTTTT	CASSYSGLAEIRTGELFF
TRBD2	.	TRBV10-3	TRBJ2-5	TGTGCCATCGGGGGCGTAGCGGGAGACGCGGAGACCCAGTACTTC	CAIGGVAGDAETQYF
.	few	TRBV15	TRBJ1-5	TGTGCCACCAGCAGAGATCCGGGGTCGGGCAATCAGCCCCAGCATTTT	CATSRDPGSGNQPQHF
.	.	TRBV7-8	TRBJ1-2	TGTGCCAGCAGCTTATCCCGGGGGACCCACTATGGCTACACCTTC	CASSLSRGTHYGYTF
TRBD2	once	TRBV10-3	TRBJ2-3	TGTGCCATCAGGGGGGGACTAGCGAGGCACACAGATACGCAGTATTTT	CAIRGGLARHTDTQYF
.	.	TRBV18	TRBJ1-1	TGTGCCAGCTCACCTCCAGATCCAATATACACTGAAGCTTTCTTT	CASSPPDPIYTEAFF
.	.	TRBV2	TRBJ2-4	TGTGCCAGCAGTGAAGCGCTTGGCGGGTCGGGGATCGACAAAAACATTCAGTACTTC	CASSEALGGSGIDKNIQYF
TRBD1	.	TRBV29-1	TRBJ1-5	TGCAGCGTTGATCGTTCGGGACAGGAGACAAATCAGCCCCAGCATTTT	CSVDRSGQETNQPQHF
.	.	TRBV7-9	TRBJ1-1	TGTGCCAGCAGGACGGGGGCGGGTAACACTGAAGCTTTCTTT	CASRTGAGNTEAFF
.	.	TRBV30	TRBJ1-1	TGTGCCTGGAGTCCGCGGGGGAAGGGTGAAGCTTTCTTT	CAWSPRGKGEAFF
TRBD2	.	TRBV20-1	TRBJ2-2	TGCAGTGCTCCGAACTCCGGGACTAGTGTTACCGGGGAGCTGTTTTTT	CSAPNSGTSVTGELFF
.	many	TRBV28	TRBJ2-4	TGTGCCAGCAGTCAGATGGGACTGTCCGCCGGCCAGTACTTC	CASSQMGLSAGQYF
.	many	TRBV3-1	TRBJ1-4	TGTGCCAGCAGCAACTACCTGTCCTCGCGGGAAAAACTGTTTTTT	CASSNYLSSREKLFF
.	.	TRBV6-2/TRBV6-3	TRBJ1-1	TGTGCCAGCAGCTCGACATACGATTCTGAAGCTTTCTTT	CASSSTYDSEAFF
.	few	TRBV7-2	TRBJ1-2	TGTGCCAGCAGCTTAGATCCGAGCTTCTCTAACTATGGCTACACCTTC	CASSLDPSFSNYGYTF
.	many	TRBV7-2	TRBJ2-2	TGTGCCAGCAGGCGTCGAGCTAGGGGGAGCACCGGGGAGCTGTTTTTT	CASRRRARGSTGELFF
TRBD1	few	TRBV5-1	TRBJ2-7	TGCGCCAGCAGGGACAGGGGATCAGGAATGAGGTCCTACGAGCAGTACTTC	CASRDRGSGMRSYEQYF
.	many	TRBV28	TRBJ1-6	TGTGCCAGCAGTTTATCAGTGGGGAGGGTCACTTCACCCCTCCACTTT	CASSLSVGRVTSPLHF
TRBD1	.	TRBV2	TRBJ1-1	TGTGCCAGCAGGCCGGGACAGGGGGCTAGGTGGACTGAAGCTTTCTTT	CASRPGQGARWTEAFF
.	.	TRBV20-1	TRBJ2-5	TGCAGTGCGAGAGGGCCCGGTGGTCGGTGGGAGACCCAGTACTTC	CSARGPGGRWETQYF
.	few	TRBV28	TRBJ2-7	TGTGCCAGCAGTCCACAGGGACCCTACGAGCAGTACTTC	CASSPQGPYEQYF
TRBD1	many	TRBV6-1	TRBJ1-1	TGTGCCAGCAGGACAGGGCTAAAGAACACTGAAGCTTTCTTT	CASRTGLKNTEAFF
.	many	TRBV12-3/TRBV12-4	TRBJ1-4	TGTGCCAGCAGTTTAACGGACGCGAGGGAAAAACTGTTTTTT	CASSLTDAREKLFF